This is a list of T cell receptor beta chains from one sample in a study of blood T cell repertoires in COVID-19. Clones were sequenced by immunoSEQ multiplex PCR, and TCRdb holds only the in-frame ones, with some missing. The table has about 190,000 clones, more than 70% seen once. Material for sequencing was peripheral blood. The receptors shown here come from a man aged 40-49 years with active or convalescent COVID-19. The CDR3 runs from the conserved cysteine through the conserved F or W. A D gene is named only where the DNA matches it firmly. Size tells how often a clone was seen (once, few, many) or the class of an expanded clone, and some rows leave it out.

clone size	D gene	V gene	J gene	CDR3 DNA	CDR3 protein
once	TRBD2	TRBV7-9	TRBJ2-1	TGTGCCAGCAGCTTAACCGCTAGCGGGAGGGCGGGTGAGCAGTTCTTC	CASSLTASGRAGEQFF
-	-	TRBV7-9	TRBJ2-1	TGTGCCAGCAGCTCAGTCGGGGAGCAGTTCTTC	CASSSVGEQFF
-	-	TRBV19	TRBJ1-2	TGTGCCAGTAGTTGGGCCAGCCCCCTCTATGGCTACACCTTC	CASSWASPLYGYTF
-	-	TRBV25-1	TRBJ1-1	TGTGCCACCCGCCAGGGGCGGGCAGGGACTGAAGCTTTCTTT	CATRQGRAGTEAFF
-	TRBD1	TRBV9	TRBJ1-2	TGTGCCAGCAGCCCATCGACAGGGGACTATGGCTACACCTTC	CASSPSTGDYGYTF
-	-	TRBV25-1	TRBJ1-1	TGTGCCAGCAGTGAATCCCGGGTTGTAGAGACTGAAGCTTTCTTT	CASSESRVVETEAFF
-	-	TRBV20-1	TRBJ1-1	TGCAGTGCAACTGACAGAGTAGGAGCTTTCTTT	CSATDRVGAFF
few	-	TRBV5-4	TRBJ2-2	TGTGCCAGCAGCCTAGGGGGGGCGTTGACCGGGGAGCTGTTTTTT	CASSLGGALTGELFF
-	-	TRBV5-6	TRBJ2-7	TGTGCCAGCAGCCCGGTCGGGGGTTCGGCCCACGAGCAGTACTTC	CASSPVGGSAHEQYF
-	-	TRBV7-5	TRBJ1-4	TGTGTCCTTCGAGCAACTAATGAAAAACTGTTTTTT	CVLRATNEKLFF
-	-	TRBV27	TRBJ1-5	TGTGCCAGCAGCCCGACAGTATATCAGCCCCAGCATTTT	CASSPTVYQPQHF
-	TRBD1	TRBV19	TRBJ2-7	TGTGCCACCGGGGACAGGGGCTACGAGCAGTACTTC	CATGDRGYEQYF
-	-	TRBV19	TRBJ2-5	TGTGCCAGTAGTATAGTGCAGGGAGAGACCCAGTACTTC	CASSIVQGETQYF
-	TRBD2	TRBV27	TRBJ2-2	TGTGCCAGCAGGAGACTAGCGGATCTCACCGGGGAGCTGTTTTTT	CASRRLADLTGELFF
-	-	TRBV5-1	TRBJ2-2	TGCGCCAGCAGCTTGGGGGGGGCGAACACCGGGGAGCTGTTTTTT	CASSLGGANTGELFF
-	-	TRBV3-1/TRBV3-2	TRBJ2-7	TGTGCCAGCAGCCAGGGTGGGCCAGCCCCGCGCGAGCAGTACTTC	CASSQGGPAPREQYF
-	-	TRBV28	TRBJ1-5	TGTGCCAGCAGTTTCGACTCGTCAGTACGATGGCCCCAGCATTTT	CASSFDSSVRWPQHF
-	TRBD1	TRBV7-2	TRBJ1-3	TGTGCCAGCAGCTCCCAGGGGGCCTACTCTGGAAACACCATATATTTT	CASSSQGAYSGNTIYF
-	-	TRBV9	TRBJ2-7	TGTGCCAGCAGCGTAGACCGCCCGGCGGGAAACTACGAGCAGTACTTC	CASSVDRPAGNYEQYF
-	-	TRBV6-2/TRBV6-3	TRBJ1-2	TGTGCCAGCAGTTACGGAGGAATCAGCGGCTACACCTTC	CASSYGGISGYTF
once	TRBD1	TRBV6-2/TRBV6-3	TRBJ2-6	TGTGCCAGCAGTGACCTACAGGGGGCTGGGACTGGGGCCAACGTCCTGACTTTC	CASSDLQGAGTGANVLTF
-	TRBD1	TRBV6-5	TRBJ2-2	TGTGCCAGCAGTTCTAGGACAGGGACCGACACCGGGGAGCTGTTTTTT	CASSSRTGTDTGELFF
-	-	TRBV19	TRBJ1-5	TGTGCCAGTAGTACTTCCCGGTCCGTTGGCAATCAGCCCCAGCATTTT	CASSTSRSVGNQPQHF
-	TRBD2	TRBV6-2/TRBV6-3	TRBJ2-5	TGTGCCAGCAGCTTCGGACTAGCGGGGGTTGCGGAGACCCAGTACTTC	CASSFGLAGVAETQYF
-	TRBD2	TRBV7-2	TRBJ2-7	TGTGCCAGCAGCCGTATGGGACTAGCGGGAGGCTACGAGCAGTACTTC	CASSRMGLAGGYEQYF
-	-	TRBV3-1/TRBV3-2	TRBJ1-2	TGTGCCAGCAGCCAATGGGAGGGAGGTTCGGGGGGCTACACCTTC	CASSQWEGGSGGYTF
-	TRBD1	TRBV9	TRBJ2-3	TGTGCCAGCAGCGGAACAGGGGCCACAGATACGCAGTATTTT	CASSGTGATDTQYF
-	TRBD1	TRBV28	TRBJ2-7	TGTGCCAGCAGTCGAACTCCGGGACAGGGGACCGACGAGCAGTACTTC	CASSRTPGQGTDEQYF
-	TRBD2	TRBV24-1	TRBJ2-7	TGTGCCACCTCTAGCGGGAGCTTCTACGAGCAGTACTTC	CATSSGSFYEQYF
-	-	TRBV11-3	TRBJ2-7	TGTGCCAGCAGCTTAGTTGAGTCCTCCTACGAGCAGTACTTC	CASSLVESSYEQYF
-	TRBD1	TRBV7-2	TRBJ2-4	TGTGCCAGCAGCCCCTTAGACAGGGGGTACTTC	CASSPLDRGYF
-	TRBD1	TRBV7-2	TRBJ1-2	TGTGCCAGCAGCTTAGGGGGACAGGGCTCTGGCTACACCTTC	CASSLGGQGSGYTF
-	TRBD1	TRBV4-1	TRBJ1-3	TGCGCCAGCAGCCTCCTCGGGACAGGGGTGCTCGGAAACACCATATATTTT	CASSLLGTGVLGNTIYF
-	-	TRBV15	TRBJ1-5	TGTGCCACCAGCAGACCTCTCCCGTATAGCAATCAGCCCCAGCATTTT	CATSRPLPYSNQPQHF
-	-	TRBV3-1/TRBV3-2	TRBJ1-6	TGTGCCAGCAGCCCGCAAGAGAGCCTTCACTCCTATAATTCACCCCTCCACTTT	CASSPQESLHSYNSPLHF
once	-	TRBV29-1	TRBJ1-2	TGCAGCGTTGAAACTACGCGGGACTATGGCTACACCTTC	CSVETTRDYGYTF
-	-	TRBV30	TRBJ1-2	TGTGCCTGGAGTGTCGGGGTAAAGGGAGGCTACACCTTC	CAWSVGVKGGYTF
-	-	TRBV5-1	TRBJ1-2	TGCGCCAGCAGGGTACGGGGAGCCAACTATGGCTACACCTTC	CASRVRGANYGYTF
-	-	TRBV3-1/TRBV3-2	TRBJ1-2	TGTGCCAGCAGCCAAGATGGACATAAGGTCCGCGGCTACACCTTC	CASSQDGHKVRGYTF
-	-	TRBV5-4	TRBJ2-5	TGTGCCAGCAGCCCGACAGGCCAAGAGACCCAGTACTTC	CASSPTGQETQYF
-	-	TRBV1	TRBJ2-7	TGCACCAGCAGCCATCCACTAGCGGCGAGCTCCTACGAGCAGTACTTC	CTSSHPLAASSYEQYF